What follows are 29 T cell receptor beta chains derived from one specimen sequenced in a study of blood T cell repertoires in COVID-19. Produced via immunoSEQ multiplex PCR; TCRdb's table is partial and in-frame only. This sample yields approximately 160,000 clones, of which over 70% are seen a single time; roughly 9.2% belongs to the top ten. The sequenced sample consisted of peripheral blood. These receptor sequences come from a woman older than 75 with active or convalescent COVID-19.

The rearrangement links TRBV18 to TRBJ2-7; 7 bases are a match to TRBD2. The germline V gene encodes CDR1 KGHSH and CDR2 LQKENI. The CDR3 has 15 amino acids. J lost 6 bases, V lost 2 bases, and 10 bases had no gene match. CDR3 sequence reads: CASSPGTTLVGEQYF. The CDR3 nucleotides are TGTGCCAGCTCACCAGGGACTACCTTAGTTGGCGAGCAGTACTTC.

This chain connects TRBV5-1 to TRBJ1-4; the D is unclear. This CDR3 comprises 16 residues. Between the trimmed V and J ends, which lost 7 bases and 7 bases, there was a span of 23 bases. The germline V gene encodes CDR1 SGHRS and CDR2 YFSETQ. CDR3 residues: CASGLLPVPSGEKLFF. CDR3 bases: TGCGCCAGCGGTTTGCTGCCTGTACCATCCGGTGAAAAACTGTTTTTT.

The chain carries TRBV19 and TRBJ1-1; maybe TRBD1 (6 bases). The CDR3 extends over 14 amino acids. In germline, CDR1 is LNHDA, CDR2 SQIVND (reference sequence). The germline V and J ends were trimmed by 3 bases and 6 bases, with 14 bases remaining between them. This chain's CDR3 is CASSMIQGFAEAFF. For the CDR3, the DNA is TGTGCCAGTAGTATGATACAGGGTTTCGCTGAAGCTTTCTTT.

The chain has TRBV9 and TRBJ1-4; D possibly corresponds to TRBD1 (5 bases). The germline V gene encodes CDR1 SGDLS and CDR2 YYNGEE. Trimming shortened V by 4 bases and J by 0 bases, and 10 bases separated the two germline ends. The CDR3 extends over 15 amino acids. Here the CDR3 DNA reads TGTGCCAGCAGCCCAGGACAACCAACTAATGAAAAACTGTTTTTT. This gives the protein CASSPGQPTNEKLFF.

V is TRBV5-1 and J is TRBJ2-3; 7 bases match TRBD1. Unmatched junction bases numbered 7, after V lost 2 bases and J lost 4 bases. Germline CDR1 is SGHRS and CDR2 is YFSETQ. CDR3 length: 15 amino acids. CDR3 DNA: TGCGCCAGCAGCTTAGGGACAGATAGTCCAGATACGCAGTATTTT. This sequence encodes CASSLGTDSPDTQYF.

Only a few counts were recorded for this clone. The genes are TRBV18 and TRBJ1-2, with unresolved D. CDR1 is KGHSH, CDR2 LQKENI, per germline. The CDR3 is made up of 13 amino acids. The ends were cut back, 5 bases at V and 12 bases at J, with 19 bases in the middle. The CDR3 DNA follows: TGTGCCAGCTCATCACTCCGACATGTGAATAACACCTTC. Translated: CASSSLRHVNNTF.

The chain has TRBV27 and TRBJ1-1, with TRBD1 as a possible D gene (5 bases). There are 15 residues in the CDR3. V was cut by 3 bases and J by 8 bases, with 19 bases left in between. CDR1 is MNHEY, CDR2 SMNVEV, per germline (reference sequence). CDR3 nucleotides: TGTGCCAGCAGTTTTGGAGGCTCGGGGGGAAGCGAAGCTTTCTTT. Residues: CASSFGGSGGSEAFF.

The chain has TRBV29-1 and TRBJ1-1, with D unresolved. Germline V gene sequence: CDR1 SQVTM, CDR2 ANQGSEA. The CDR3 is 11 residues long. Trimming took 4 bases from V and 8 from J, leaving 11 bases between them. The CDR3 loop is CSVARREEAFF. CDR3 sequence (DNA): TGCAGCGTTGCCAGGAGGGAGGAAGCTTTCTTT.

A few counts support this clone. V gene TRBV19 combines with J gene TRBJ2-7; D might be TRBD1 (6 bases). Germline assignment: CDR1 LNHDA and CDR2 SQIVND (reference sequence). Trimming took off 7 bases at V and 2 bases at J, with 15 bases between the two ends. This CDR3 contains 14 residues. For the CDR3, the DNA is TGTGCCAGTACCCCTAAGGCAGGGGCCTACGAGCAGTACTTC. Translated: CASTPKAGAYEQYF.

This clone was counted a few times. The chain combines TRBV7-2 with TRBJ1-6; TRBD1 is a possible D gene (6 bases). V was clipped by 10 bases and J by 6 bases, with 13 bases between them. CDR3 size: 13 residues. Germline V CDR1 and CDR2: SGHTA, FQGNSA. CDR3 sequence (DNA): TGTGCCACCGCGGGGGGGCCTAATTCACCCCTCCACTTT. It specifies CATAGGPNSPLHF.

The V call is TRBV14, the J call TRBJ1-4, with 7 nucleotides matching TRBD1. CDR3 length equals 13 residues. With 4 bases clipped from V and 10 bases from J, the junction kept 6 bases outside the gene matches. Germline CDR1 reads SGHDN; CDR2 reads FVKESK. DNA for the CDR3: TGTGCCAGCAGCCCCCGGGACAGCGGAAAACTGTTTTTT. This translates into CASSPRDSGKLFF.

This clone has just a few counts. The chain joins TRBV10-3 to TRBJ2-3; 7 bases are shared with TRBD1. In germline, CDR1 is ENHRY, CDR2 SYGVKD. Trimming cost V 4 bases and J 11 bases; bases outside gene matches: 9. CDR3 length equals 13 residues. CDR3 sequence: CAISGSGQDQQYF. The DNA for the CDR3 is TGTGCCATCAGTGGTTCAGGACAGGACCAGCAGTATTTT.

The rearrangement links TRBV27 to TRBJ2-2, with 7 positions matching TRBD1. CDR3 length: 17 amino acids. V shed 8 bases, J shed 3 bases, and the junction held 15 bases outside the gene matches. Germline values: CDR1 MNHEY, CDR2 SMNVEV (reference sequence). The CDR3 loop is CASRYLGAGGDTGELFF. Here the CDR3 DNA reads TGTGCCAGCCGCTATTTGGGGGCAGGGGGTGACACCGGGGAGCTGTTTTTT.

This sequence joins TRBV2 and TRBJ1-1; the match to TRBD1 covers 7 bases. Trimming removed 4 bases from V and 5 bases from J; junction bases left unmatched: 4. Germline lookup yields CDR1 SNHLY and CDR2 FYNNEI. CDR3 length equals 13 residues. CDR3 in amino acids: CASSGETGTEAFF. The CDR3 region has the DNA TGTGCCAGCAGTGGTGAGACAGGGACTGAAGCTTTCTTT.

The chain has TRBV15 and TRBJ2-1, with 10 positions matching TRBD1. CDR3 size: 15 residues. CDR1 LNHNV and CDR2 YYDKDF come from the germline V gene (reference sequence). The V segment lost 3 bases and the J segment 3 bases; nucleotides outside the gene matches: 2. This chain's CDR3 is CATSRGTGDYNEQFF. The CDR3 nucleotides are TGTGCCACCAGCAGGGGGACAGGGGACTACAATGAGCAGTTCTTC.

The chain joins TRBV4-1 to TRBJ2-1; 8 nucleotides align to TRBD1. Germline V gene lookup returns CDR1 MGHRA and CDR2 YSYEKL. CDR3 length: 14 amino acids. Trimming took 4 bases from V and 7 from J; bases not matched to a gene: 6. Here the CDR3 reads CASSPGGTGNEQFF. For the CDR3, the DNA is TGCGCCAGCAGCCCAGGGGGCACAGGGAATGAGCAGTTCTTC.

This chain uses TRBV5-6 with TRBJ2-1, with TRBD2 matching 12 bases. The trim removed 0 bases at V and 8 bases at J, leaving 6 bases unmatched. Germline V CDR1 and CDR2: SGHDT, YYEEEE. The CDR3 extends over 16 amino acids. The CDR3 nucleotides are TGTGCCAGCAGCTTGGGGCCTAGCGGGGGGGCCGATGAGCAGTTCTTC. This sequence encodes CASSLGPSGGADEQFF.

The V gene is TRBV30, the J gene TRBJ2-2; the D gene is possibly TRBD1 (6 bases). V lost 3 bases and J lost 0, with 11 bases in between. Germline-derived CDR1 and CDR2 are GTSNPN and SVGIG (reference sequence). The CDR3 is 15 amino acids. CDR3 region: CAWSRGGANTGELFF. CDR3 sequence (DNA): TGTGCCTGGAGCAGGGGTGGTGCGAACACCGGGGAGCTGTTTTTT. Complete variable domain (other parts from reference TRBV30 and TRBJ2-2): SQTIHQWPATLVQPVGSPLSLECTVEGTSNPNLYWYRQAAGRGLQLLFYSVGIGQISSEVPQNLSASRPQDRQFILSSKKLLLSDSGFYLCAWSRGGANTGELFFGEGSRLTVL.

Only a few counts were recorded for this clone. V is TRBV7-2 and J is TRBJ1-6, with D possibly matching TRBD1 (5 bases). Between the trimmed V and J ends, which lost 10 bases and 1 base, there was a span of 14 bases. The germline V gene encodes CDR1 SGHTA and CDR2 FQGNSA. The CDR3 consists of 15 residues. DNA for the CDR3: TGTGCCACTACCTTGGGGCAGTCCTATAATTCACCCCTCCACTTT. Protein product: CATTLGQSYNSPLHF.

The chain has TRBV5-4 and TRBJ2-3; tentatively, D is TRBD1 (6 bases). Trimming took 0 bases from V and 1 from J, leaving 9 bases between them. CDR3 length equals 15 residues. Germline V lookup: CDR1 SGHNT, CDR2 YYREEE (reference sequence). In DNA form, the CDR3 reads TGTGCCAGCAGCTTGGGGGGACAACGCACAGATACGCAGTATTTT. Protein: CASSLGGQRTDTQYF.

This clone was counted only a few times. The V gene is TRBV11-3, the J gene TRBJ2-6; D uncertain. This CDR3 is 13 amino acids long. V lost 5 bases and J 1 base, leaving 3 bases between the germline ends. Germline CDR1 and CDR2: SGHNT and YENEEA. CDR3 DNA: TGTGCCAGCAGCCTGTCTGGGGCCAACGTCCTGACTTTC. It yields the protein CASSLSGANVLTF. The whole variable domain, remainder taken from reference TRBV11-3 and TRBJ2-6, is EAGVVQSPRYKIIEKKQPVAFWCNPISGHNTLYWYLQNLGQGPELLIRYENEEAVDDSQLPKDRFSAERLKGVDSTLKIQPAELGDSAVYLCASSLSGANVLTFGAGSRLTVL.

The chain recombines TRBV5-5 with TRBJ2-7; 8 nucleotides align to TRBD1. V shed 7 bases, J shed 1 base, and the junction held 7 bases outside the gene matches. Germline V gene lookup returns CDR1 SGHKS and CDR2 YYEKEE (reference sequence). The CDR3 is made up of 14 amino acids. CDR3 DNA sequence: TGTGCCAGCTACAGGACAGGGCTATCCTACGAGCAGTACTTC. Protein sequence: CASYRTGLSYEQYF.

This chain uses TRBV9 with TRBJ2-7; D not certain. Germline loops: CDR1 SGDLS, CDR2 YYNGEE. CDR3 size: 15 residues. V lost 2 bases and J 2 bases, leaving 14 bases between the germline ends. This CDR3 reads CASSVTALNTYEQYF. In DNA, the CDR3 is TGTGCCAGCAGCGTCACAGCACTGAACACCTACGAGCAGTACTTC.

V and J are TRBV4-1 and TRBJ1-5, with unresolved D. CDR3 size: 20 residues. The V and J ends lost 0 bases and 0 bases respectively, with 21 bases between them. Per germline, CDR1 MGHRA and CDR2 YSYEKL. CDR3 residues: CASSQDAGAVGINSNQPQHF. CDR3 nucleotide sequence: TGCGCCAGCAGCCAAGATGCGGGCGCCGTGGGGATAAATAGCAATCAGCCCCAGCATTTT.

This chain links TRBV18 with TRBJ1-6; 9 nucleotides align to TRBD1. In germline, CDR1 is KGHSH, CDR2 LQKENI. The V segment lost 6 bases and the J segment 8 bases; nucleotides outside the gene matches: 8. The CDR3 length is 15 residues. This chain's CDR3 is CASSTGTGLDSPLHF. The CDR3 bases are TGTGCCAGCTCTACCGGGACAGGGCTTGATTCACCCCTCCACTTT.

CDR3: CASSLEVAFSGNTIYF. The CDR3 DNA reads TGTGCCAGTAGCCTGGAGGTTGCCTTCTCTGGAAACACCATATATTTT. The chain is built from TRBV19 and TRBJ1-3; D is unresolved. Germline V CDR1 and CDR2: LNHDA, SQIVND (reference sequence). The CDR3 consists of 16 residues. V gave up 6 bases and J gave up 0 bases, with 15 bases separating them.

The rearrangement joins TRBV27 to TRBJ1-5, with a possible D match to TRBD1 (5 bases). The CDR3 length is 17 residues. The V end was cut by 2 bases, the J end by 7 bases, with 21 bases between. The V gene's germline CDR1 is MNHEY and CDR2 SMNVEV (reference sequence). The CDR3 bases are TGTGCCAGCAGTTTAGCGGGGGTTGGAAGGGTTGGGCAGCCCCAGCATTTT. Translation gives CASSLAGVGRVGQPQHF.

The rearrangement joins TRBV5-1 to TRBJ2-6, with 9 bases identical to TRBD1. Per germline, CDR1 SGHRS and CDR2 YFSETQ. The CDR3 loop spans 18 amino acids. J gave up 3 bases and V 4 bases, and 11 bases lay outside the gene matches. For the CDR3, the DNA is TGCGCCAGCAGCCCTAGGGACAGGGCTGCGGGTGGGGCCAACGTCCTGACTTTC. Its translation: CASSPRDRAAGGANVLTF.

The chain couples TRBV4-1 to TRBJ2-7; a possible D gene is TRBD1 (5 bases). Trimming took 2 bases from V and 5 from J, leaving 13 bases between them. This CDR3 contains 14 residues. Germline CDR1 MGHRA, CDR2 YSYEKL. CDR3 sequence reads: CASSQYRLNDEQYF. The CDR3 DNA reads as TGCGCCAGCAGCCAATACAGGCTCAATGACGAGCAGTACTTC.